The clone carrying this T cell receptor (beta chain) came up a few times. What it recognizes is unknown. Isolated RNA was reverse transcribed in full, so expressed TCRB transcripts were sequenced. TCRdb keeps only in-frame clones here, not all; method: immunoSEQ multiplex PCR. The sample yields under 900,000 clones, roughly 17% seen once. This record belongs to a study of beta chain features in type 1 diabetes. The length of the CDR3 is 13 residues. Germline V gives CDR1 SGHKS, CDR2 YYEKEE (reference sequence). V was cut by 0 bases and J by 6 bases, with 7 bases left in between. One heparinised blood draw, averaging approximately 120 mL, came from each donor. Whole-study results and caveats: Patients with type 1 diabetes carried fewer insertions and had more deletions at their VDJ junctions. Any HLA-type effect on TCRB rearrangement remained unresolved here.

The sequencing input was naive CD4+ T cells from blood. The source of this sequence is a woman aged 18-29 years in good health. The chain uses TRBV5-5 and TRBJ2-1; D is unresolved. The CDR3, as DNA: TGTGCCAGCAGCTTGGCAAGCCTCAATGAGCAGTTCTTC. It is translated as CASSLASLNEQFF.